This T cell receptor (delta chain) stems from a study of gamma-delta chains in newborns, infants, children. In the study overall: Microbial exposure reportedly drives polyclonal innate γδ T cell expansion after birth.

TCRdb reanalysed the reads via CATT. The sample lists 2,500 to 3,500 delta-chain clones, 51% occurring once. This clone was recorded a few times. A much more abundant neighbour one base away suggests this may be a read error. Other nucleotide sequences in the sample specify the same CDR3. The sequence derives from a child who received the measles vaccine. What was sequenced was blood.

DNA of the CDR3: TGCGCTCTTGGGCTACCCAGAGGGGGATACGGATACAAACTCATCTTT. Protein: CALGLPRGGYGYKLIF. The genes are TRDV1 and TRDJ1, with 10 positions matching TRDD3. Per the germline V gene, CDR1 is TSWWSYY and CDR2 is QGS. The CDR3 sequence is 16 residues long.